The 4 T cell receptor beta chains below come from one sample, sequenced in a study of T cell repertoires in cytomegalovirus infection. TCRdb used MiXCR to reprocess the reads, holding one entry per CDR3 protein. The sample yields about 200,000 distinct CDR3 sequences, 8% to 10% seen once. The sample comprised PBMCs. The receptors were gathered from a human donor in good health (CMV status not recorded). Some clones in this sample may be carry-over from other donors' samples.

This clonotype has at least ten counts. This sequence joins TRBV7-2 and TRBJ2-7; perhaps TRBD1 as D (5 bases). Trimming removed 1 base from V and 0 bases from J, with 10 bases in between. CDR1 is SGHTA, CDR2 FQGNSA, per germline. This CDR3 has 15 amino acids. The CDR3 spells CASSLGWTSSYEQYF. In DNA form, the CDR3 reads TGTGCCAGCAGCTTAGGATGGACAAGCTCCTACGAGCAGTACTTC.

This clonotype was counted between two and nine times. The CDR3 region is CATSRGWTGELFF. CDR3 DNA: TGTGCCACCAGCAGGGGATGGACCGGGGAGCTGTTTTTT. The chain couples TRBV15 to TRBJ2-2; no clear D. This CDR3 has 13 residues. V lost 3 bases and J 5 bases, leaving 7 bases between the germline ends. The germline V gene encodes CDR1 LNHNV and CDR2 YYDKDF (reference sequence). Based on the CDR3 plus reference TRBV15 and TRBJ2-2, the full variable domain is DAMVIQNPRYQVTQFGKPVTLSCSQTLNHNVMYWYQQKSSQAPKLLFHYYDKDFNNEADTPDNFQSRRPNTSFCFLDIRSPGLGDTAMYLCATSRGWTGELFFGEGSRLTVL.

The V call is TRBV18, the J call TRBJ2-7; D may be TRBD2 (5 bases). This CDR3 has 14 residues. Germline V gives CDR1 KGHSH, CDR2 LQKENI. The V and J ends lost 3 bases and 6 bases respectively, with 15 bases between them. This chain's CDR3 is CASSPYEGAVEQYF. CDR3 coding DNA: TGTGCCAGCTCACCCTACGAGGGTGCTGTCGAGCAGTACTTC. The full variable domain, in which reference TRBV18 and TRBJ2-7 provide the parts outside the CDR3, is NAGVMQNPRHLVRRRGQEARLRCSPMKGHSHVYWYRQLPEEGLKFMVYLQKENIIDESGMPKERFSAEFPKEGPSILRIQQVVRGDSAAYFCASSPYEGAVEQYFGPGTRLTVT.

V is TRBV4-3 and J is TRBJ2-3; D may match TRBD1 or TRBD2 (6 bases each). This CDR3 region has 17 residues. Trimming removed 0 bases at V and 0 bases at J, with 13 bases between. The germline CDR1 and CDR2 sequences are LGHNA and YSLEER. As DNA, the CDR3 is TGCGCCAGCAGCCAAGATCGGGGGCGGGGAAGCACAGATACGCAGTATTTT. Its translation is CASSQDRGRGSTDTQYF.